This is a list of T cell receptor beta chains from one sample in a study of blood T cell repertoires in COVID-19. The method was immunoSEQ multiplex PCR; TCRdb's version includes in-frame clones alone and lacks a portion of them. The sample contains about 80,000 clones, about 84% of which appear only once. The sample consisted of peripheral blood. These receptors were collected from a human donor in a cohort sampled during active COVID-19. Both conserved end residues are part of each CDR3. The order of the fields is clone size, J gene, V gene, D gene, CDR3 protein, CDR3 DNA. The D gene is left open where the match is weak. Clone size is stated in some rows and not others, as once, few, many or a class when expanded.

clone_size: .; j_call: TRBJ2-2; v_call: TRBV4-1; d_call: TRBD2; cdr3_aa: CASSPQGSSGGLNTGELFF; cdr3_nt: TGCGCCAGCAGCCCCCAGGGGTCTAGCGGGGGCCTAAACACCGGGGAGCTGTTTTTT
clone_size: few; j_call: TRBJ2-3; v_call: TRBV10-3; d_call: TRBD2; cdr3_aa: CAILAGTLTDTQYF; cdr3_nt: TGTGCCATCCTAGCGGGGACCCTCACAGATACGCAGTATTTT
clone_size: few; j_call: TRBJ2-4; v_call: TRBV7-9; d_call: .; cdr3_aa: CASSLSYGTRRNTNIQYF; cdr3_nt: TGTGCCAGCAGCTTAAGTTATGGGACACGGCGTAATACAAACATTCAGTACTTC
clone_size: .; j_call: TRBJ2-4; v_call: TRBV4-1; d_call: .; cdr3_aa: CASSQLEGIAKNIQYF; cdr3_nt: TGCGCCAGCAGCCAACTGGAGGGGATAGCCAAAAACATTCAGTACTTC
clone_size: .; j_call: TRBJ2-6; v_call: TRBV3-1/TRBV3-2; d_call: .; cdr3_aa: CASSLRTVSSGANVLTF; cdr3_nt: TGTGCCAGCAGCTTGCGGACAGTTTCCTCTGGGGCCAACGTCCTGACTTTC
clone_size: .; j_call: TRBJ2-7; v_call: TRBV7-3; d_call: .; cdr3_aa: CASSLRGQGTSGEQYF; cdr3_nt: TGTGCCAGCAGCTTACGGGGACAGGGGACTAGCGGAGAGCAGTACTTC
clone_size: once; j_call: TRBJ2-3; v_call: TRBV5-1; d_call: TRBD2; cdr3_aa: CASSWTAGDVSDTQYF; cdr3_nt: TGCGCCAGCAGCTGGACAGCGGGGGATGTCTCGGATACGCAGTATTTT
clone_size: .; j_call: TRBJ2-5; v_call: TRBV7-2; d_call: .; cdr3_aa: CASSLAAGKETQYF; cdr3_nt: TGTGCCAGCAGCTTAGCTGCAGGGAAAGAGACCCAGTACTTC
clone_size: .; j_call: TRBJ1-6; v_call: TRBV10-3; d_call: TRBD1; cdr3_aa: CAISKDRSSSPLHF; cdr3_nt: TGTGCCATCAGTAAGGACAGGTCGAGTTCACCCCTCCACTTT
clone_size: .; j_call: TRBJ1-2; v_call: TRBV6-1; d_call: .; cdr3_aa: CASSESTNGYGYTF; cdr3_nt: TGTGCCAGCAGTGAATCGACGAACGGGTATGGCTACACCTTC
clone_size: .; j_call: TRBJ1-4; v_call: TRBV7-8; d_call: .; cdr3_aa: CASRGEKLFF; cdr3_nt: TGTGCCAGCCGCGGGGAAAAACTGTTTTTT
clone_size: .; j_call: TRBJ1-6; v_call: TRBV5-1; d_call: .; cdr3_aa: CASREDRDYGNSPLHF; cdr3_nt: TGCGCCAGCAGGGAAGACCGGGATTACGGTAATTCACCCCTCCACTTT
clone_size: .; j_call: TRBJ1-1; v_call: TRBV3-1/TRBV3-2; d_call: .; cdr3_aa: CASSQVAGATEAFF; cdr3_nt: TGTGCCAGCAGCCAAGTGGCAGGGGCGACTGAAGCTTTCTTT
clone_size: .; j_call: TRBJ2-3; v_call: TRBV18; d_call: .; cdr3_aa: CASSPEGTDTQYF; cdr3_nt: TGTGCCAGCTCACCAGAGGGAACAGATACGCAGTATTTT
clone_size: .; j_call: TRBJ1-4; v_call: TRBV2; d_call: TRBD1; cdr3_aa: CASRQGTTNEKLFF; cdr3_nt: TGTGCCAGCAGACAGGGGACAACTAATGAAAAACTGTTTTTT
clone_size: .; j_call: TRBJ1-2; v_call: TRBV27; d_call: .; cdr3_aa: CASSLVGDTGYTF; cdr3_nt: TGTGCCAGCAGTTTGGTAGGGGACACTGGCTACACCTTC